The clone carrying this T cell receptor (beta chain) was found once. Its target is unknown. Clones were read by immunoSEQ multiplex PCR, and TCRdb kept only the in-frame ones, dropping some. The repertoire has about 45,000 clones, about 90% of them found once; the top ten carry approximately 28%. These data come from a study of OX40 agonist ivuxolimab in advanced cancers. Turning to the study itself: An anti-OX40 (CD134) antibody with agonistic activity, ivuxolimab, was administered to patients. The study gave patients intravenous ivuxolimab at 0.01 to 10 mg/kg every 2 weeks. In three patients, partial responses were observed, one with hepatocellular carcinoma and two with cutaneous melanoma. Findings and limits, study-wide: CD4+ and CD8+ blood T cells expanded clonally by week 6 at 0.1 to 3.0 mg/kg.

The germline V gene has CDR1 SEHNR and CDR2 FQNEAQ (reference sequence). This CDR3 is 16 amino acids long. With 4 bases removed from V and 0 bases from J, the gap between germline ends came to 13 bases. This receptor was obtained from an adult with an advanced solid tumor such as melanoma, head and neck, liver or kidney cancer. The sequenced sample was CD4+ or CD8+ T cells sorted from blood, obtained in a trial of the OX40 agonist ivuxolimab. The chain carries TRBV7-9 and TRBJ2-1; D tentatively reads TRBD1 or TRBD2 (5 bases each). The CDR3, as DNA: TGTGCCAGCAGCTCACCGGGGACCGTCTCCTACAATGAGCAGTTCTTC. Protein: CASSSPGTVSYNEQFF.